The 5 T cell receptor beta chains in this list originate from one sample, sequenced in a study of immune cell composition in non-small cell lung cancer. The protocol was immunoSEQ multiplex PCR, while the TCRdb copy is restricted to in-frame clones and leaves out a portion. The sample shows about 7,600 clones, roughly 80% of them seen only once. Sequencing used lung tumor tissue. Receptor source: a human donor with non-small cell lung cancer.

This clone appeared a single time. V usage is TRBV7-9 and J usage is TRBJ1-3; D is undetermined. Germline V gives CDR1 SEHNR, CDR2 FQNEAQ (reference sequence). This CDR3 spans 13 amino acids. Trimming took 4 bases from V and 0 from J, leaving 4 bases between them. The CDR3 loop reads CASSWISGNTIYF. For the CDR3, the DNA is TGTGCCAGCAGCTGGATCTCTGGAAACACCATATATTTT.

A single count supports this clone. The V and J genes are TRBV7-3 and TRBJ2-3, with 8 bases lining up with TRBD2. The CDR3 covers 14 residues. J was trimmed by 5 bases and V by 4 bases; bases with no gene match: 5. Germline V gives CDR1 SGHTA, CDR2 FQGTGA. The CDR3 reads CASSSGGAGDTQYF. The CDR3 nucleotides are TGTGCCAGCAGCTCCGGGGGGGCGGGAGATACGCAGTATTTT.

CDR3 sequence: CASSTSDRGNTEAFF. DNA for the CDR3: TGTGCCAGTAGTACGTCCGACAGGGGGAACACTGAAGCTTTCTTT. The chain uses TRBV19 and TRBJ1-1; 8 nucleotides line up with TRBD1. J gave up 1 base and V 4 bases, and 5 bases lay outside the gene matches. Germline-derived CDR1 and CDR2 are LNHDA and SQIVND (reference sequence). The CDR3 runs to 15 residues.

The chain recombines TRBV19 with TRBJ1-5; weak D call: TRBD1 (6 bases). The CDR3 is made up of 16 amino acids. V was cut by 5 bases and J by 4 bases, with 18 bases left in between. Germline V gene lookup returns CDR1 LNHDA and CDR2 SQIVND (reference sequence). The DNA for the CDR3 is TGTGCCAGTAGTGACAGGTTCGAGGTAAGGAATCAGCCCCAGCATTTT. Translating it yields CASSDRFEVRNQPQHF.

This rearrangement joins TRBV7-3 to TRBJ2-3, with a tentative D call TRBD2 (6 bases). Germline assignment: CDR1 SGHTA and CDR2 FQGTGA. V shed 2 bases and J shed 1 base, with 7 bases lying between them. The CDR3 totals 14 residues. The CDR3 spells CASSLLARTDTQYF. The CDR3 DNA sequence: TGTGCCAGCAGCTTACTAGCGCGCACAGATACGCAGTATTTT. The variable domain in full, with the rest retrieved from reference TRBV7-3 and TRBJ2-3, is GAGVSQTPSNKVTEKGKYVELRCDPISGHTALYWYRQSLGQGPEFLIYFQGTGAADDSGLPNDRFFAVRPEGSVSTLKIQRTERGDSAVYLCASSLLARTDTQYFGPGTRLTVL.